This paragraph covers one T cell receptor beta chain sequence. Its matching antigen is unknown. This specimen belongs to a study of cytomegalovirus exposure and HLA in healthy donors. Study-wide findings and caveats: Donors were assumed by presence/absence analyses to have roughly uniform sequencing depth. The study designated about 180 TCR beta chains cytomegalovirus-associated.

Germline loops: CDR1 SGHRS, CDR2 YFSETQ. The trim removed 0 bases at V and 4 bases at J, leaving 12 bases unmatched. There are 17 residues in the CDR3. Primers for the PCR totalled 60 Vbeta and 13 Jbeta. Profiled with immunoSEQ multiplex PCR; TCRdb holds only in-frame clones, not every one. Counted here are 150,000 to 200,000 clones, 70% occurring once; the ten biggest clones make up roughly 4.5%. The receptor was isolated from a man aged 18 to 29 in good health and CMV-seropositive. The sample was PBMCs. The V gene is TRBV5-1, the J gene TRBJ1-1, with 7 positions matching TRBD1. The CDR3 spells CASSLGDSGFESTEAFF. CDR3 nucleotides: TGCGCCAGCAGCTTGGGGGACAGTGGGTTCGAGAGCACTGAAGCTTTCTTT.